These T cell receptor beta chains were read from a single sample in a study of CD8 T cells in ankylosing spondylitis. TCRdb recomputed calls from the 5' RACE reads with MiXCR, one row per CDR3 protein. There are more than 500,000 distinct CDR3 sequences in the sample; 5.3% occur only once, and under 4.5% lies in the top ten. Sequences were obtained from blood, either unsorted or a sorted T cell fraction (not recorded which). The receptors were gathered from a male donor with ankylosing spondylitis. Both conserved end residues are part of each CDR3. Each record gives: J gene, clone size, V gene, D gene, CDR3 protein, CDR3 DNA. The D gene is left open where the match is weak. Size is stated for part of the rows, as once, few or many counts, or as a class when the clone is expanded.

>TRBJ2-3|few|TRBV4-3|NA
CASSQERWDSSADTQYF
TGCGCCAGCAGCCAAGAACGTTGGGACTCGAGTGCAGATACGCAGTATTTT
>TRBJ1-6|many|TRBV5-1|NA
CASSQGGGNSPLHF
TGCGCCAGCAGCCAAGGCGGGGGAAATTCACCCCTCCACTTT
>TRBJ2-7|many|TRBV4-1|TRBD1
CASSQESQGVRYF
TGCGCCAGCAGCCAAGAGTCACAGGGGGTACGGTACTTC
>TRBJ1-2|many|TRBV29-1|NA
CSVEGGHTF
TGCAGCGTTGAAGGCGGGCACACCTTC
>TRBJ2-1|many|TRBV20-1|NA
CSASREAYNEQFF
TGCAGTGCTAGTAGGGAGGCCTACAATGAGCAGTTCTTC
>TRBJ2-1|few|TRBV7-2|TRBD2
CASSRTPGSGGGNEQFF
TGTGCCAGCAGCCGAACTCCCGGTAGCGGGGGCGGGAATGAGCAGTTCTTC
>TRBJ1-5|many|TRBV3-1|NA
CASSRKGVSAQHF
TGTGCCAGCAGCCGAAAGGGGGTTAGTGCCCAGCATTTT
>TRBJ1-1|few|TRBV30|NA
CAWSPLSGYGTEAFF
TGTGCCTGGAGCCCACTATCCGGGTACGGAACTGAAGCTTTCTTT
>TRBJ1-2|few|TRBV2|TRBD1
CASSNDRGYGYTF
TGTGCCAGCTCAAACGACAGGGGATATGGCTACACCTTC
>TRBJ1-1|many|TRBV20-1|NA
CSARDRSGGQAFF
TGCAGTGCTAGAGATCGTTCCGGAGGCCAAGCTTTCTTT
>TRBJ2-2|many|TRBV29-1|TRBD2
CSVEDPRAGGPGELFF
TGCAGCGTTGAAGACCCCCGGGCGGGAGGTCCCGGGGAGCTGTTTTTT
>TRBJ1-5|few|TRBV28|NA
CASSLEGPGQPQHF
TGTGCCAGCAGTTTGGAGGGTCCCGGGCAGCCCCAGCATTTT
>TRBJ1-2|many|TRBV29-1|TRBD1
CSVGEGAMHGYTF
TGCAGCGTTGGAGAGGGGGCTATGCATGGCTACACCTTC
>TRBJ1-6|many|TRBV12-3/TRBV12-4|NA
CASSLLGGGSPLHF
TGTGCCAGCAGTTTATTGGGCGGGGGTTCACCCCTCCACTTT
>TRBJ2-5|many|TRBV5-1|NA
CASSPQGRTETQYF
TGCGCCAGCAGCCCGCAGGGGAGAACAGAGACCCAGTACTTC
>TRBJ2-2|many|TRBV9|NA
CASSVDGGANTGELFF
TGTGCCAGCAGCGTAGATGGCGGGGCAAACACCGGGGAGCTGTTTTTT
>TRBJ1-1|many|TRBV12-3/TRBV12-4|NA
CASSAGTGTEAFF
TGTGCCAGCAGTGCAGGGACGGGCACTGAAGCTTTCTTT
>TRBJ2-1|many|TRBV28|TRBD1
CASRARTGAPYNEQFF
TGTGCCAGCAGGGCGAGGACAGGGGCTCCCTACAATGAGCAGTTCTTC
>TRBJ1-5|many|TRBV7-2|NA
CASSLARTNYQPQHF
TGTGCCAGCAGCTTAGCGCGGACGAATTATCAGCCCCAGCATTTT
>TRBJ2-3|many|TRBV20-1|NA
CSARGTMGRSVEADTQYF
TGCAGTGCTAGAGGGACCATGGGGAGGTCCGTGGAAGCAGATACGCAGTATTTT
>TRBJ1-2|many|TRBV7-9|NA
CASSLVPRRGYTF
TGTGCCAGCAGCTTAGTACCACGGCGAGGCTACACCTTC
>TRBJ2-7|NA|TRBV27|TRBD1
CASRLRQGTYEQYF
TGTGCCAGCAGACTTCGACAGGGAACCTACGAGCAGTACTTC
>TRBJ2-3|many|TRBV20-1|NA
CSASGARLEDTQYF
TGCAGTGCTAGCGGGGCTCGACTGGAGGATACGCAGTATTTT
>TRBJ2-5|many|TRBV10-3|NA
CAISELRHQQETQYF
TGTGCCATCAGTGAGTTGAGACATCAACAAGAGACCCAGTACTTC
>TRBJ2-1|few|TRBV7-6|NA
CASSLGPSAEQFF
TGTGCCAGCAGCTTAGGTCCCAGCGCCGAGCAGTTCTTC
>TRBJ2-7|many|TRBV6-2/TRBV6-3|NA
CASSYRKAYEQYF
TGTGCCAGCAGTTACCGTAAGGCCTACGAGCAGTACTTC
>TRBJ1-2|many|TRBV5-1|NA
CASSLGHGGGRGYTF
TGCGCCAGCAGCTTGGGCCACGGCGGCGGTCGTGGCTACACCTTC
>TRBJ2-1|NA|TRBV2|TRBD1
CATLAGEGASYNEQFF
TGTGCCACCCTAGCAGGCGAGGGGGCATCCTACAATGAGCAGTTCTTC
>TRBJ2-3|many|TRBV29-1|TRBD2
CSVAGTSGTDTQYF
TGCAGCGTAGCCGGGACTAGCGGCACAGATACGCAGTATTTT
>TRBJ2-1|many|TRBV12-3/TRBV12-4|TRBD1
CASSPDRGINEQFF
TGTGCCAGCAGTCCGGACAGGGGTATAAATGAGCAGTTCTTC
>TRBJ2-5|many|TRBV7-6|NA
CASSILAYAETQYF
TGTGCCAGCAGCATCCTAGCGTATGCAGAGACCCAGTACTTC